This T cell receptor (beta chain) stems from a study of technical replicates of blood from several donors. TCRdb's copy holds only in-frame clones and misses some; the assay was immunoSEQ multiplex PCR. The sample carries 70,000 to 90,000 clones, more than 90% recorded once. CDR1 WSHSY and CDR2 SAAADI come from the germline V gene. The V and J ends lost 2 bases and 3 bases respectively, with 10 bases between them. This CDR3 region has 14 residues. The sequencing input was T cells isolated from PBMCs. The sequence was collected from a human donor in good health. The rearrangement joins TRBV10-2 to TRBJ1-1; D call uncertain. The CDR3 nucleotides read TGCGCCAGCAGTGAGCGCGGCTCCTACACTGAAGCTTTCTTT. It translates to CASSERGSYTEAFF.